This T cell receptor beta chain originates from a study of blood T cells in healthy people across ages. Every participating donor contributed 8.5 to 10 milliliters of peripheral blood through a draw. Then a second PCR, running about 7 to 11 cycles, was carried out with a sample-barcoded 5' primer and a J-beta primer mix. Each cDNA was tagged by a template-switch adaptor containing 12 random nucleotides. CDR3-containing paired-end reads numbering at least 2.5 million came from each sample. TCRdb re-called the 5' RACE reads through MiXCR, storing one row per CDR3 protein. This sample yields around 780,000 distinct CDR3 sequences, of which about 26% are seen a single time; approximately 2.9% belongs to the top ten. This clonotype was counted many times. The V end lost 6 bases, the J end lost 4 bases, and 7 bases lay between the germline ends. The CDR3 is 12 amino acids. Another study also made use of these data, one on T cells of mothers and their children.

The TCR originated in a boy between 10 and 17 years old in good health. Source material: blood. The chain has TRBV12-3 or TRBV12-4 and TRBJ1-3; D remains unclear. CDR3: CASSPRGNTIYF. The CDR3 bases are TGTGCCAGCAGCCCACGGGGAAACACCATATATTTT.